This T cell receptor (beta chain) was sequenced for a study of T cell repertoires in cytomegalovirus infection. Whole-study context: Selected CMV epitopes included recently identified HLA-C-restricted ones as well as well-studied HLA-B-restricted ones. Matching HLA type and CMV infection were both indicated by public TCR beta signatures.

As concerns this clonotype: Its antigen is as yet unknown.

TCRdb re-analysed the reads in MiXCR, keeping a single row per CDR3 protein. The data hold 900,000 to 950,000 distinct CDR3 sequences, with roughly 30% observed a single time. Germline V lookup: CDR1 SGHVS, CDR2 FNYEAQ. This CDR3 region has 17 residues. The V and J ends lost 5 bases and 6 bases, in that order; junction bases with no gene match: 16. Points from the study as a whole: Of the TCR beta families, the public ones yielded a cumulative frequency that identified carriers of CMV plus the relevant HLA.

Source: cultured CD8+ T cells from PBMCs, taken from culture after CMV antigen stimulation. The gene calls are TRBV7-6 and TRBJ2-1, with TRBD2 matching 7 bases. This clonotype was sampled from a human donor in good health (CMV status not recorded). Some clones in this sample may be carry-over from other donors' samples. CDR3 protein: CASSAGRGAYPGNEQFF. The CDR3 nucleotides read TGTGCCAGCAGCGCAGGGAGGGGAGCCTATCCCGGCAATGAGCAGTTCTTC.